A single sample is the source of the 10 T cell receptor beta chains below, sequenced in a study of cytomegalovirus exposure and HLA in healthy donors. PCR amplification relied on 60 Vbeta primers (plus 13 Jbeta primers). Assay: immunoSEQ multiplex PCR; the TCRdb copy retains only in-frame clones and omits some. The sample lists 150,000 to 200,000 clones; around 79% were seen once. Sequencing input: PBMCs. These receptors originate from a male donor in good health and CMV-seropositive.

Turning to this clone: The junction does not match germline at one end; this may be a read error. This chain joins TRBV7-7 and TRBJ2-1; 10 bases fit TRBD1. This CDR3 contains 14 residues. Germline V CDR1 and CDR2: SSHAT, FNYEAQ (reference sequence). CDR3 DNA: TGTGCTAGCAGCCAATCGGGACAGGGGAATGAGCAGTTCTTC. Its translation: CASSQSGQGNEQFF.

To note about this clone: The junction does not match germline at one end; this may be a read error. V gene TRBV7-9 combines with J gene TRBJ1-4; 9 nucleotides agree with TRBD1. The CDR3 is 15 amino acids. The germline V gene encodes CDR1 SEHNR and CDR2 FQNEAQ (reference sequence). The CDR3 DNA is TGTTCCAGCAGCTTAGGGACAGGGACTGAAGAAAAACTGTTTTTT. The encoded protein is CSSSLGTGTEEKLFF.

This chain uses TRBV7-2 with TRBJ2-3; 8 bases match TRBD2. This CDR3 contains 16 residues. Germline lookup yields CDR1 SGHTA and CDR2 FQGNSA. V shed 1 base and J 6 bases; nucleotides not matched to a gene: 9. CDR3 region: CASSLVAGRAADTQYF. CDR3 coding DNA: TGTGCCAGCAGCTTAGTCGCCGGGAGGGCCGCGGATACGCAGTATTTT. Combining the CDR3 with reference TRBV7-2 and TRBJ2-3 gives the whole variable domain GAGVSQSPSNKVTEKGKDVELRCDPISGHTALYWYRQSLGQGLEFLIYFQGNSAPDKSGLPSDRFSAERTGGSVSTLTIQRTQQEDSAVYLCASSLVAGRAADTQYFGPGTRLTVL.

V is TRBV7-9 and J is TRBJ2-1; TRBD2 aligns across 7 bases. V was clipped by 2 bases and J by 12 bases; unmatched bases: 22. CDR3 length: 18 amino acids. CDR1 and CDR2 (germline): SEHNR, FQNEAQ (reference sequence). CDR3 nucleotides: TGTGCCAGCAGCTTACGTTCCATACTCTTGGGAGGGCCTCTCGGGCAGTTCTTC. It codes for CASSLRSILLGGPLGQFF.

This clone was recorded only once. V gene TRBV7-9 combines with J gene TRBJ2-2, with a weak D call TRBD2 (5 bases). The germline gives CDR1 SEHNR, CDR2 FQNEAQ (reference sequence). Trimming removed 5 bases from V and 4 bases from J, with 14 bases in between. There are 15 residues in the CDR3. The CDR3 DNA reads TGTGCCAGCAGCGAAGGGAGCGGATTCACCGGGGAGCTGTTTTTT. It encodes CASSEGSGFTGELFF.

The chain is built from TRBV7-3 and TRBJ2-1; tentatively, D is TRBD2 (5 bases). The germline CDR1 and CDR2 sequences are SGHTA and FQGTGA. V lost 1 base to trimming and J lost 3 bases, with 10 bases between them. The CDR3 has 15 residues. The CDR3 region has the DNA TGTGCCAGCAGCTTAAAACTAGAGAGCTACAATGAGCAGTTCTTC. This gives the protein CASSLKLESYNEQFF.

Written as DNA, the CDR3 is TGTGCCAGCAGCTTGACTAGCGGGGGTTTACTAGCCAAAAACATTCAGTACTTC. Amino acids: CASSLTSGGLLAKNIQYF. The chain uses TRBV7-2 and TRBJ2-4, with 12 bases lining up with TRBD2. The germline V gene encodes CDR1 SGHTA and CDR2 FQGNSA. The V and J ends lost 3 bases and 0 bases, in that order; junction bases with no gene match: 6. The CDR3 consists of 18 residues.

This chain joins TRBV15 and TRBJ2-7; 9 nucleotides match TRBD1. This CDR3 region has 14 residues. J lost 5 bases, V lost 5 bases, and 7 bases had no gene match. Germline V CDR1 and CDR2: LNHNV, YYDKDF (reference sequence). The CDR3 DNA follows: TGTGCCACCAGCTGGGGGGACAGGGAAGACGAGCAGTACTTC. Amino acids: CATSWGDREDEQYF.

The V call is TRBV27, the J call TRBJ2-3; 7 bases align to TRBD1. The ends lost 7 bases at V and 1 base at J; junction bases unmatched: 8. The CDR3 extends over 15 amino acids. Germline V gene lookup returns CDR1 MNHEY and CDR2 SMNVEV (reference sequence). As DNA, the CDR3 is TGTGCCAGCACCTTAGACAGGGAAGGCACAGATACGCAGTATTTT. This translates into CASTLDREGTDTQYF.

The V call is TRBV7-2, the J call TRBJ1-3; 8 bases are a match to TRBD1. V shed 7 bases and J 5 bases; nucleotides not matched to a gene: 4. From germline, CDR1 is SGHTA and CDR2 FQGNSA. There are 13 residues in the CDR3. DNA for the CDR3: TGTGCCAGCAAGCAGGGGGCGCGAAACACCATATATTTT. It yields the protein CASKQGARNTIYF.